These 12 T cell receptor beta chains came from one sample sequenced in a study of regulatory T cells in long-lasting Graves disease. Sequencing libraries for TCR beta were prepared with iRepertoire HTBI primers and Arm-PCR of CDR3 regions. From the multiplex PCR reads, TCRdb called clonotypes with MiXCR, one entry per CDR3 protein. This table holds roughly 490,000 distinct CDR3 sequences, roughly 23% found once. The time point was: persistent/refractory GD, antithyroid drugs over 5 years with positive TRAb. Construction of the TCR library relied on RNA isolated from PBMCs. This material consisted of peripheral blood mononuclear cells (PBMCs), taken when the disease was refractory, from a patient treated with antithyroid drugs. Receptors were obtained from a female donor with Graves disease.

This clonotype has only a few counts. V and J are TRBV7-2 and TRBJ1-1, with D possibly matching TRBD1 (5 bases). The CDR3 totals 15 residues. CDR1 is SGHTA and CDR2 is FQGNSA in the germline V gene. V lost 6 bases to trimming and J lost 2 bases, with 16 bases between them. Written as DNA, the CDR3 is TGTGCCAGCAGTTTGACGGGGCACCCTAACACTGAAGCTTTCTTT. Its protein product is CASSLTGHPNTEAFF. The whole variable domain, filled in from reference TRBV7-2 and TRBJ1-1, reads GAGVSQSPSNKVTEKGKDVELRCDPISGHTALYWYRQSLGQGLEFLIYFQGNSAPDKSGLPSDRFSAERTGGSVSTLTIQRTQQEDSAVYLCASSLTGHPNTEAFFGQGTRLTVV.

Note on this clonotype: This likely came from a read error, as a far larger clone is one base away. The chain is built from TRBV2 and TRBJ1-1, with D unclear. The CDR3 spans 11 residues. V was clipped by 6 bases and J by 6 bases, with 8 bases between them. The germline V gene has CDR1 SNHLY and CDR2 FYNNEI. The CDR3 spells CASRSYAEAFF. The DNA for the CDR3 is TGTGCCAGCAGATCGTACGCTGAAGCTTTCTTT.

A word on this clonotype: A read error may be the cause here, since a much bigger clone is one base away. The chain is built from TRBV7-9 and TRBJ1-2, with D perhaps matching TRBD1 (6 bases). The CDR3 has 12 residues. In germline, CDR1 is SEHNR, CDR2 FQNEAQ (reference sequence). V was cut by 1 base and J by 8 bases, with 8 bases left in between. CDR3 residues: CASSLDRAGYTF. CDR3 nucleotides: TGTGCCAGCAGCTTAGACAGGGCGGGCTACACCTTC.

In this sample, this clonotype turned up many times. This sequence joins TRBV9 and TRBJ2-5, with 10 positions matching TRBD2. Germline trimming cut 0 bases from V and 4 bases from J; bases unmatched to any gene: 9. Germline assignment: CDR1 SGDLS and CDR2 YYNGEE. The CDR3 loop spans 17 amino acids. CDR3 DNA sequence: TGTGCCAGCAGCGTAGGAGCTAGCGGGAGAAATGGAGAGACCCAGTACTTC. Translating it yields CASSVGASGRNGETQYF. Variable domain in full (rest from reference TRBV9 and TRBJ2-5): DSGVTQTPKHLITATGQRVTLRCSPRSGDLSVYWYQQSLDQGLQFLIQYYNGEERAKGNILERFSAQQFPDLHSELNLSSLELGDSALYFCASSVGASGRNGETQYFGPGTRLLVL.

This clonotype appeared many times. The V call is TRBV20-1, the J call TRBJ2-3, with 8 bases aligning to TRBD1. This CDR3 is built from 13 residues. The V segment lost 6 bases and the J segment 7 bases; nucleotides outside the gene matches: 9. The V gene's germline CDR1 is DFQATT and CDR2 SNEGSKA (reference sequence). The CDR3 region has the DNA TGCAGTGCGTCGGGACAGGATAGAAATACGCAGTATTTT. Amino acid sequence: CSASGQDRNTQYF.

Regarding this clonotype: This clone may be a read error of a much larger clone one base away. The CDR3 does not close with the conserved phenylalanine or tryptophan, likely indicating a read error. This chain uses TRBV12-3 or TRBV12-4 with TRBJ2-5; 8 bases align to TRBD2. The junction had 1 base not matched to a gene; V was cut back by 1 base and J by 3 bases. This CDR3 spans 14 amino acids. CDR3 sequence reads: CASSLGRGEETQYL. The DNA of the CDR3 is TGTGCCAGCAGTTTAGGGCGGGGGGAAGAGACCCAGTACCTC.

The chain carries TRBV5-1 and TRBJ1-1, with D hard to call. Looked up from germline, CDR1 is SGHRS and CDR2 is YFSETQ. This CDR3 spans 15 amino acids. Trimming shortened V by 0 bases and J by 1 base, and 10 bases separated the two germline ends. Here the CDR3 reads CASSLAGGENTEAFF. The CDR3 DNA reads as TGCGCCAGCAGCTTGGCCGGTGGGGAGAACACTGAAGCTTTCTTT.

This clonotype was seen more than once but under ten times. The chain uses TRBV5-1 and TRBJ2-5; 8 bases are shared with TRBD2. Trimming cost V 0 bases and J 5 bases; bases outside gene matches: 6. The V gene's germline CDR1 is SGHRS and CDR2 YFSETQ. This CDR3 has 15 residues. In DNA, the CDR3 is TGCGCCAGCAGCTTGGACGGGACTAGAGGGGAGACCCAGTACTTC. Its protein product is CASSLDGTRGETQYF.

The rearrangement joins TRBV28 to TRBJ2-3; tentative D call: TRBD2 (6 bases). The length of the CDR3 is 15 residues. The V gene's germline CDR1 is MDHEN and CDR2 SYDVKM. V was shortened by 5 bases and J by 0 bases, with 12 bases between the two germline ends. The CDR3 here is CASSPLAASTDTQYF. The CDR3 nucleotides are TGTGCCAGCAGTCCATTAGCGGCTAGCACAGATACGCAGTATTTT.

V and J are TRBV19 and TRBJ2-2, with 7 bases that match TRBD1. This CDR3 contains 16 residues. Germline V lookup: CDR1 LNHDA, CDR2 SQIVND (reference sequence). J lost 5 bases, V lost 4 bases, and 10 bases had no gene match. CDR3 DNA sequence: TGTGCCAGTAGTACCCTGACAGGGTATCAAACCGGGGAGCTGTTTTTT. Its protein product is CASSTLTGYQTGELFF. The whole variable domain, remainder taken from reference TRBV19 and TRBJ2-2, is DGGITQSPKYLFRKEGQNVTLSCEQNLNHDAMYWYRQDPGQGLRLIYYSQIVNDFQKGDIAEGYSVSREKKESFPLTVTSAQKNPTAFYLCASSTLTGYQTGELFFGEGSRLTVL.

This clonotype has more than one count but fewer than ten. The J gene is TRBJ1-1, the V gene TRBV27; D may be TRBD1 (6 bases). In germline, CDR1 is MNHEY, CDR2 SMNVEV (reference sequence). Trimming took 0 bases from V and 1 from J, leaving 9 bases between them. The CDR3 has 15 residues. The CDR3: CASSLSPGANTEAFF. The CDR3 DNA reads TGTGCCAGCAGTTTATCCCCAGGGGCGAACACTGAAGCTTTCTTT.

About this clonotype: This may be a read error: a much more frequent sequence differs by one nucleotide. Since the CDR3 does not end with the conserved phenylalanine or tryptophan, this likely comes from a read error. The chain uses TRBV12-3 or TRBV12-4 and TRBJ1-1; 8 bases are a match to TRBD1. The V segment lost 4 bases and the J segment 7 bases; nucleotides outside the gene matches: 2. The CDR3 length is 12 residues. For the CDR3, the DNA is TGTGCCAGCAGTTACGGGACAGGTGAAGCTTTCTGT. Its translation is CASSYGTGEAFC.